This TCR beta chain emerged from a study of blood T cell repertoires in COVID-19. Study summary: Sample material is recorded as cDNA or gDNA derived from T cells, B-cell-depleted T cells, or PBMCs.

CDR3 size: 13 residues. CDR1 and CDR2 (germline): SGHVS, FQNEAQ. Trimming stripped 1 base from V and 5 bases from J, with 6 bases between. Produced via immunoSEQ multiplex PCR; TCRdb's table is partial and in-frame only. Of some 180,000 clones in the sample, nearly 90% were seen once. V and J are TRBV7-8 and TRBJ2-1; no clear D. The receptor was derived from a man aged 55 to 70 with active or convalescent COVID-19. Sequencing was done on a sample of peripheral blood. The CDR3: CASSLELDNEQFF. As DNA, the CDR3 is TGTGCCAGCAGCTTAGAACTGGACAATGAGCAGTTCTTC.